This TCR beta chain was recorded in a study of PD-1 blockade in mismatch repair-deficient tumors. Study-wide context: Patients had over 10 mismatch repair-deficient cancer types, all previously treated and progressing.

TCRs were sequenced from a few patients responding to pembrolizumab. The CDR3 has 13 amino acids. The V gene's germline CDR1 is LNHDA and CDR2 SQIVND (reference sequence). V was cut by 4 bases and J by 0 bases, with 7 bases left in between. TCRdb keeps only in-frame clones here, not all; method: immunoSEQ multiplex PCR. The sample has more than 40,000 clones; 81% are singletons. The clonotype comes from an adult with mismatch repair-deficient cancer. Sample: peripheral blood, taken roughly 19 weeks after starting pembrolizumab. The chain recombines TRBV19 with TRBJ2-7; weak D call: TRBD2 (6 bases). The CDR3 protein is CASSTGSSYEQYF. In DNA, the CDR3 is TGTGCCAGTAGTACCGGGAGCTCCTACGAGCAGTACTTC.